One sample yielded the 14 T cell receptor beta chains listed below, sequenced in a study of siplizumab effects on memory and regulatory T cells. Libraries were prepared by immunoSEQ multiplex PCR; TCRdb keeps only in-frame clonotypes and omits some of them. The table shows 9,500 or so clones, with under 55% occurring only once. For these receptors, no antigen is known. Cocultured for about six days at 37°C were the mixed lymphocyte reaction cells. The sequencing input was CFSE-low (dividing) CD8+ T cells sorted from an allogeneic mixed lymphocyte reaction. These TCRs come from a human donor in good health; the cells came from an allogeneic mixed lymphocyte reaction.

With respect to this clone: The same CDR3 arises from other DNA sequences in this sample as well. The chain uses TRBV30 and TRBJ1-5, with D tentatively TRBD1 (6 bases). This CDR3 has 14 residues. V lost 5 bases and J lost 2, with 13 bases in between. Germline loops: CDR1 GTSNPN, CDR2 SVGIG (reference sequence). CDR3 nucleotides: TGTGCCTGGGGTGGGGGGGGGCGCAATCAGCCCCAGCATTTT. As protein: CAWGGGGRNQPQHF.

This clone is large by share. In nucleotides, the CDR3 is TGTGCCACCAGCGTAGGGACTTTAGGAGGCTACACCTTC. Its protein is CATSVGTLGGYTF. This rearrangement joins TRBV15 to TRBJ1-2, with D tentatively TRBD1 (5 bases). Trimming removed 5 bases from V and 8 bases from J, with 15 bases in between. The CDR3 sequence is 13 residues long. CDR1 and CDR2 from the germline V gene are LNHNV and YYDKDF (reference sequence).

Judged by abundance, this clone is medium-sized. The gene calls are TRBV7-6 and TRBJ2-7; either TRBD1 or TRBD2 may supply D (5 bases each). In germline, CDR1 is SGHVS, CDR2 FNYEAQ. This CDR3 contains 16 residues. Trimming took 5 bases from V and 2 from J, leaving 19 bases between them. This CDR3 reads CASSRGQGGSTYEQYF. Written as DNA, the CDR3 is TGTGCCAGCAGCCGAGGGCAGGGTGGTAGCACCTACGAGCAGTACTTC.

The rearrangement uses TRBV19 and TRBJ2-1; tentative D call: TRBD2 (6 bases). In germline, CDR1 is LNHDA, CDR2 SQIVND (reference sequence). This CDR3 comprises 16 residues. V lost 4 bases, J lost 7 bases, and 20 bases lay in between. The CDR3 region has the DNA TGTGCCAGTAGTAAAACTAGTGGGGGGAGTGTAAATGAGCAGTTCTTC. Its protein is CASSKTSGGSVNEQFF.

This clone was counted at least ten times. The rearrangement joins TRBV21-1 to TRBJ2-6. TRBV21-1 is a pseudogene segment. CDR3 length equals 18 residues. In DNA, the CDR3 is TGTGCCAGCAGCAAAGTTGGTGAGGACCCCTCTGGGGCCAACGTCCTGACTTTC. Protein sequence: CASSKVGEDPSGANVLTF.

This clone was recorded at least ten times. This rearrangement joins TRBV27 to TRBJ2-7; D unresolved. The germline gives CDR1 MNHEY, CDR2 SMNVEV (reference sequence). The CDR3 covers 13 residues. V lost 4 bases and J lost 1, with 8 bases in between. DNA of the CDR3: TGTGCCAGCAGTTCTTACGATTCCTACGAGCAGTACTTC. It translates to CASSSYDSYEQYF.

CDR3 region: CASSLGQVEAFF. The CDR3, as DNA: TGTGCCAGCAGCTTGGGACAGGTTGAAGCTTTCTTT. V is TRBV4-2 and J is TRBJ1-1; TRBD1 agrees at 8 bases. Germline V lookup: CDR1 LGHNA, CDR2 YNFKEQ. The CDR3 length is 12 residues. V lost 5 bases to trimming and J lost 7 bases; unmatched junction nucleotides: 3.

The rearrangement links TRBV10-3 to TRBJ2-1; 7 bases align to TRBD1. With V trimmed by 7 bases and J by 8 bases, 11 bases remained unmatched. Germline CDR1 and CDR2: ENHRY and SYGVKD. The CDR3 loop spans 14 amino acids. The CDR3 region has the DNA TGTGCCATCACTCTTACGGGACAGTCGGATGAGCAGTTCTTC. Encoded protein: CAITLTGQSDEQFF.

This rearrangement joins TRBV19 to TRBJ2-3, with 8 nucleotides matching TRBD2. Trimming took 9 bases from V and 6 from J; bases not matched to a gene: 8. Germline lookup yields CDR1 LNHDA and CDR2 SQIVND (reference sequence). There are 13 residues in the CDR3. The CDR3 coding sequence is TGTGCCAGCACCGCGGGGGGTTTTGATACGCAGTATTTT. As protein: CASTAGGFDTQYF. The full variable domain, rest sourced from reference TRBV19 and TRBJ2-3, is DGGITQSPKYLFRKEGQNVTLSCEQNLNHDAMYWYRQDPGQGLRLIYYSQIVNDFQKGDIAEGYSVSREKKESFPLTVTSAQKNPTAFYLCASTAGGFDTQYFGPGTRLTVL.

This clone has only a few counts. The rearrangement joins TRBV4-1 to TRBJ2-1; 12 bases map to TRBD1. Germline V gene lookup returns CDR1 MGHRA and CDR2 YSYEKL. Trimming removed 2 bases from V and 9 bases from J; junction bases left unmatched: 8. The CDR3 sequence is 16 residues long. The CDR3, as DNA: TGCGCCAGCAGCCAACTGTGGGACAGGGGGCTTGGTGAGCAGTTCTTC. Amino acids: CASSQLWDRGLGEQFF.

This clone was detected only a few times. The J gene is TRBJ2-5, the V gene TRBV14; 8 bases map to TRBD1. The CDR3 is made up of 15 amino acids. V shed 2 bases, J shed 3 bases, and the junction held 5 bases outside the gene matches. Germline lookup yields CDR1 SGHDN and CDR2 FVKESK. CDR3 DNA sequence: TGTGCCAGCAGCCAACCGGACAGGGCCGAAGAGACCCAGTACTTC. It codes for CASSQPDRAEETQYF.

As DNA, the CDR3 is TGTGCCAGCAGCTTTAGCACAGATACGCAGTATTTT. This sequence encodes CASSFSTDTQYF. This chain joins TRBV9 and TRBJ2-3; D gene ambiguous. The V end was cut by 4 bases, the J end by 0 bases, with 3 bases between. CDR3 length equals 12 residues. The germline gives CDR1 SGDLS, CDR2 YYNGEE.

The chain employs TRBV7-9 and TRBJ2-1; 9 positions match TRBD2. With 9 bases clipped from V and 5 bases from J, the junction kept 5 bases outside the gene matches. This CDR3 comprises 13 residues. The germline gives CDR1 SEHNR, CDR2 FQNEAQ (reference sequence). The CDR3 nucleotides read TGTGCCAGTAGCGGGGGACCTAACAATGAGCAGTTCTTC. Residues: CASSGGPNNEQFF.

This sequence joins TRBV6-5 and TRBJ2-1, with D unclear. The V gene's germline CDR1 is MNHEY and CDR2 SVGAGI. The CDR3 runs 11 residues. CDR3 coding DNA: TGTGTCACTGGGGTGGGGAATGAGCAGTTCTTC. This encodes CVTGVGNEQFF.